These 16 T cell receptor beta chains share one sample of origin, sequenced in a study of blood T cell repertoires in COVID-19. Profiled with immunoSEQ multiplex PCR; TCRdb holds only in-frame clones, not every one. This repertoire shows 110,000 to 150,000 clones, about 86% found once; its top ten account for roughly 7.3%. The sequenced sample consisted of peripheral blood. The receptors originated from a human donor in a cohort sampled during active COVID-19.

There are many counts of this clone. The chain couples TRBV25-1 to TRBJ2-7; TRBD2 aligns across 11 bases. The CDR3 length is 18 residues. J lost 0 bases, V lost 4 bases, and 11 bases had no gene match. The germline V gene has CDR1 MGHDK and CDR2 SYGVNS. CDR3 residues: CASSAPVLAGVNSYEQYF. The CDR3 nucleotides are TGTGCCAGCAGTGCCCCCGTACTAGCGGGGGTCAACTCCTACGAGCAGTACTTC.

V usage is TRBV6-1 and J usage is TRBJ2-7; 8 bases map to TRBD1. The CDR3 length is 14 residues. Germline loops: CDR1 MNHNS, CDR2 SASEGT. Unmatched junction bases numbered 5, after V lost 3 bases and J lost 4 bases. The CDR3 bases are TGTGCCAGCAGTGACCGACAGGGGAGTTACGAGCAGTACTTC. This codes for CASSDRQGSYEQYF.

The rearrangement joins TRBV14 to TRBJ2-4; 9 bases are shared with TRBD1. The junction had 4 bases not matched to a gene; V was cut back by 0 bases and J by 4 bases. This CDR3 has 16 amino acids. Germline CDR1 reads SGHDN; CDR2 reads FVKESK. This CDR3 reads CASSQETGGPKNIQYF. The CDR3 nucleotides read TGTGCCAGCAGCCAAGAGACAGGGGGTCCGAAAAACATTCAGTACTTC. Full variable domain (missing parts from reference TRBV14 and TRBJ2-4): EAGVTQFPSHSVIEKGQTVTLRCDPISGHDNLYWYRRVMGKEIKFLLHFVKESKQDESGMPNNRFLAERTGGTYSTLKVQPAELEDSGVYFCASSQETGGPKNIQYFGAGTRLSVL.

The CDR3 spells CASSVGRLTSYEQYF. For the CDR3, the DNA is TGTGCCAGCAGCGTCGGCAGGCTAACCTCCTACGAGCAGTACTTC. The chain recombines TRBV9 with TRBJ2-7; D not certain. Trimming stripped 2 bases from V and 0 bases from J, with 12 bases between. This CDR3 is 15 amino acids long. Per germline, CDR1 SGDLS and CDR2 YYNGEE.

This sequence joins TRBV5-1 and TRBJ1-1; the D gene is possibly TRBD1 (5 bases). CDR1 is SGHRS and CDR2 is YFSETQ in the germline V gene. This CDR3 comprises 15 residues. Trimming cost V 2 bases and J 4 bases, with 15 bases left between them. The CDR3: CASSFSLGPSTEAFF. CDR3 sequence (DNA): TGCGCCAGCAGCTTTAGCTTGGGGCCGAGCACTGAAGCTTTCTTT.

The chain recombines TRBV5-1 with TRBJ1-1; D is ambiguous. Germline values: CDR1 SGHRS, CDR2 YFSETQ. Trimming removed 3 bases at V and 7 bases at J, with 10 bases between. CDR3 length equals 12 residues. The CDR3 loop is CASSSPGDEAFF. In nucleotides, the CDR3 is TGCGCCAGCAGCTCACCGGGAGATGAAGCTTTCTTT.

J is TRBJ2-7 and V is TRBV3-1 (or the pseudogene TRBV3-2); 11 nucleotides agree with TRBD2. This CDR3 region has 15 residues. Germline values: CDR1 LGHDT, CDR2 YNNKEL (reference sequence). V lost 0 bases, J lost 6 bases, and 4 bases stayed unmatched. The CDR3 DNA follows: TGTGCCAGCAGCCAAGAAAGGACTAGCGGGTCCGAGCAGTACTTC. The encoded protein is CASSQERTSGSEQYF.

Here the CDR3 DNA reads TGCAGCGTTGCCGGCCCAGGGGAGCAGTACTTC. Translation: CSVAGPGEQYF. V usage is TRBV29-1 and J usage is TRBJ2-7, with D possibly TRBD1 on 5 matching bases. CDR3 length: 11 amino acids. The V gene lost 4 bases and the J gene lost 7 bases, with 11 bases spanning the gap. The germline gives CDR1 SQVTM, CDR2 ANQGSEA.

The DNA for the CDR3 is TGTGCCAGCAGCGGGGGACAGGGGAGGCCCAAAAACATTCAGTACTTC. Translation: CASSGGQGRPKNIQYF. This chain links TRBV5-6 with TRBJ2-4; 10 bases match TRBD1. There are 16 residues in the CDR3. Germline CDR1 and CDR2: SGHDT and YYEEEE. Trimming removed 4 bases from V and 2 bases from J; junction bases left unmatched: 6.

This chain uses TRBV7-9 with TRBJ2-1; the match to TRBD1 covers 8 bases. This CDR3 region has 15 residues. Looked up from germline, CDR1 is SEHNR and CDR2 is FQNEAQ (reference sequence). V shed 5 bases and J 9 bases; nucleotides not matched to a gene: 12. The CDR3 region is CASSPRTGSIGEQFF. CDR3 nucleotides: TGTGCCAGCAGCCCCCGGACAGGGAGTATCGGTGAGCAGTTCTTC.

V usage is TRBV11-1 and J usage is TRBJ2-7; 7 positions agree with TRBD2. CDR1 and CDR2 from the germline V gene are SGHAT and FQDESV (reference sequence). Unmatched junction bases numbered 7, after V lost 6 bases and J lost 5 bases. The CDR3 covers 13 residues. The CDR3 here is CASRTSRTNEQYF. The DNA of the CDR3 is TGTGCCAGCAGGACTAGCAGGACTAACGAGCAGTACTTC.

The chain employs TRBV4-2 and TRBJ2-3; D possibly corresponds to TRBD2 (7 bases). The germline CDR1 and CDR2 sequences are LGHNA and YNFKEQ. CDR3 length: 14 residues. The V end lost 4 bases, the J end lost 2 bases, and 10 bases lay between the germline ends. As DNA, the CDR3 is TGTGCCAGCAGCCGGGGGGGCCCCACAGATACGCAGTATTTT. It yields the protein CASSRGGPTDTQYF.

This clone was seen a handful of times. The genes are TRBV2 and TRBJ2-5; D perhaps matches TRBD1 (6 bases). The CDR3 extends over 13 amino acids. Germline CDR1 is SNHLY and CDR2 is FYNNEI. Trimming left V 5 bases short and J 2 bases short, with 9 bases between. Here the CDR3 reads CASSPDRQETQYF. Here the CDR3 DNA reads TGTGCCAGCAGTCCGGACAGACAAGAGACCCAGTACTTC.

For the CDR3, the DNA is TGTGCCAGCACCGGGACAGGCGCCTACGAGCAGTACTTC. This gives the protein CASTGTGAYEQYF. The J gene is TRBJ2-7, the V gene TRBV2; 8 bases line up with TRBD1. V gave up 7 bases and J gave up 2 bases; unmatched junction bases: 4. The CDR3 is made up of 13 amino acids. Germline lookup yields CDR1 SNHLY and CDR2 FYNNEI.

V gene TRBV10-1 combines with J gene TRBJ2-3, with D possibly matching TRBD2 (5 bases). Germline loops: CDR1 WNHNN, CDR2 SYGVQD (reference sequence). Trimming took off 8 bases at V and 0 bases at J, with 12 bases between the two ends. This CDR3 is 14 amino acids long. CDR3 region: CASGEGSSTDTQYF. The CDR3 nucleotides are TGCGCCAGCGGAGAGGGCTCTAGCACAGATACGCAGTATTTT.

The V and J genes are TRBV19 and TRBJ2-5; TRBD1 is a possible D gene (6 bases). Germline V lookup: CDR1 LNHDA, CDR2 SQIVND (reference sequence). V lost 3 bases to trimming and J lost 3 bases, with 11 bases between them. The CDR3 is 14 residues long. The CDR3 region is CASSIMNREETQYF. The DNA for the CDR3 is TGTGCCAGTAGTATCATGAACAGGGAAGAGACCCAGTACTTC.